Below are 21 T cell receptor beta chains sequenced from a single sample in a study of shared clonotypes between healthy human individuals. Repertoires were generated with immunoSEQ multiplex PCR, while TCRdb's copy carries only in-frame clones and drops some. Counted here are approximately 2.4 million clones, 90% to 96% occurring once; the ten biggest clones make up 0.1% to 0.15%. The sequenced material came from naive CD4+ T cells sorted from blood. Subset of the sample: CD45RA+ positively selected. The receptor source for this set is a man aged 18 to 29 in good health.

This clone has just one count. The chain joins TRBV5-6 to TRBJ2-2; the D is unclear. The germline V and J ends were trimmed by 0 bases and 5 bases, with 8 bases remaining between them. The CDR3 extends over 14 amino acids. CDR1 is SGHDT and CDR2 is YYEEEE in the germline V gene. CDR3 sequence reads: CASSLALGTGELFF. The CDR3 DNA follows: TGTGCCAGCAGCTTGGCCCTTGGAACCGGGGAGCTGTTTTTT. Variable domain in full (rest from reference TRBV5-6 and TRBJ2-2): DAGVTQSPTHLIKTRGQQVTLRCSPKSGHDTVSWYQQALGQGPQFIFQYYEEEERQRGNFPDRFSGHQFPNYSSELNVNALLLGDSALYLCASSLALGTGELFFGEGSRLTVL.

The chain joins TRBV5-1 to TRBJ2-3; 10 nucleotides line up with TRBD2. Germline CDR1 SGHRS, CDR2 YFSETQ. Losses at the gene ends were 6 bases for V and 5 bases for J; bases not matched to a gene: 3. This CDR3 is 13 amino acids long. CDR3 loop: CASKVAGGDTQYF. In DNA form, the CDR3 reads TGCGCCAGCAAGGTAGCGGGAGGAGATACGCAGTATTTT. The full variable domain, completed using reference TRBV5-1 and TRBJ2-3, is KAGVTQTPRYLIKTRGQQVTLSCSPISGHRSVSWYQQTPGQGLQFLFEYFSETQRNKGNFPGRFSGRQFSNSRSEMNVSTLELGDSALYLCASKVAGGDTQYFGPGTRLTVL.

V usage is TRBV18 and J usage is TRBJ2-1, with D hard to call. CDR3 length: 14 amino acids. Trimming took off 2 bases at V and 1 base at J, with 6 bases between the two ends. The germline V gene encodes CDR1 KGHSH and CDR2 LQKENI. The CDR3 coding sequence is TGTGCCAGCTCACCATCCGGGTCCTACAATGAGCAGTTCTTC. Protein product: CASSPSGSYNEQFF.

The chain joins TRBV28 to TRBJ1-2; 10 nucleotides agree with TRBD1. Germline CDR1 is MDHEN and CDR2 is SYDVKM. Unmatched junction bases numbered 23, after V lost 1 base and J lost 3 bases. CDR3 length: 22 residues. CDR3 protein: CASSLSPGQGLKRPIGDYGYTF. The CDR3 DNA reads TGTGCCAGCAGTTTATCCCCGGGACAGGGGTTAAAGCGGCCTATAGGGGACTATGGCTACACCTTC.

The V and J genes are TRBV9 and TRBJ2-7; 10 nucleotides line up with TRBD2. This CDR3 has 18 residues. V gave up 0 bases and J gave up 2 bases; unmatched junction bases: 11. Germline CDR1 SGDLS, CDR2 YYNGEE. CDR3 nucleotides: TGTGCCAGCAGCGTAGATACTAGCGGGAAATCAGGACCCTACGAGCAGTACTTC. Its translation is CASSVDTSGKSGPYEQYF.

Written as DNA, the CDR3 is TGTGCCAGCAGTGAGAGGGGCTGGGGAAGTGGCATTCAGTACTTC. Translating it yields CASSERGWGSGIQYF. The V and J genes are TRBV2 and TRBJ2-4; D may correspond to TRBD1 or TRBD2 (5 bases each). From germline, CDR1 is SNHLY and CDR2 FYNNEI. V lost 3 bases and J lost 9, with 18 bases in between. The CDR3 sequence is 15 residues long.

The chain's CDR3 is CASSLRGVSTGELFF. CDR3 DNA: TGTGCCAGCAGCTTGAGGGGCGTAAGCACCGGGGAGCTGTTTTTT. The chain joins TRBV7-2 to TRBJ2-2; D is tentatively TRBD1 or TRBD2 (5 bases each). V lost 3 bases and J lost 4, with 12 bases in between. Germline V lookup: CDR1 SGHTA, CDR2 FQGNSA. The CDR3 loop spans 15 amino acids. Using reference TRBV7-2 and TRBJ2-2 for the parts outside the CDR3, the full variable domain is GAGVSQSPSNKVTEKGKDVELRCDPISGHTALYWYRQSLGQGLEFLIYFQGNSAPDKSGLPSDRFSAERTGGSVSTLTIQRTQQEDSAVYLCASSLRGVSTGELFFGEGSRLTVL.

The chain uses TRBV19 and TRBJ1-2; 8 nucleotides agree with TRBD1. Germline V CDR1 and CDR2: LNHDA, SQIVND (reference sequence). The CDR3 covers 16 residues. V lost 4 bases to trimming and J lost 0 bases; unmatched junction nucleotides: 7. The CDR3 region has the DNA TGTGCCAGTAGTACAAGACAGGGGTCGCCTAACTATGGCTACACCTTC. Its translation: CASSTRQGSPNYGYTF.

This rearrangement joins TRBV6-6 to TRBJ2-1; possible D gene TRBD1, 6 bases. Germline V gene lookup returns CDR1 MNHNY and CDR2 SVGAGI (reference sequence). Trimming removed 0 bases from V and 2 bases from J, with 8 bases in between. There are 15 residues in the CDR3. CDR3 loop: CASSYSWTAYNEQFF. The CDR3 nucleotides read TGTGCCAGCAGTTACTCCTGGACAGCCTACAATGAGCAGTTCTTC.

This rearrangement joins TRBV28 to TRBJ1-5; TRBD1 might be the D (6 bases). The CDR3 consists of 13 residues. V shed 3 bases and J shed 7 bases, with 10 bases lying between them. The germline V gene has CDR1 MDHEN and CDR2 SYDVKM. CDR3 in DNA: TGTGCCAGCAGTTTTGAGGGGGGGCAGCCCCAGCATTTT. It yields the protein CASSFEGGQPQHF.

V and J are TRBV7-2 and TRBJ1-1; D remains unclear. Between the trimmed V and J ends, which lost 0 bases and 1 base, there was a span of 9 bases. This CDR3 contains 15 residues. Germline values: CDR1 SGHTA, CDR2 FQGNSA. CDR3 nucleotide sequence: TGTGCCAGCAGCTTAGCGCGGGTGGGGAACACTGAAGCTTTCTTT. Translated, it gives CASSLARVGNTEAFF.

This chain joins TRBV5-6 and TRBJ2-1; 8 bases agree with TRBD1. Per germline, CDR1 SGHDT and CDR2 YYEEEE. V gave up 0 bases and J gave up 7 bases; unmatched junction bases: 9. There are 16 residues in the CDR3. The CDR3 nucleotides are TGTGCCAGCAGCTTGGACCGACAGGGGAGTCGGAATGAGCAGTTCTTC. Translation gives CASSLDRQGSRNEQFF. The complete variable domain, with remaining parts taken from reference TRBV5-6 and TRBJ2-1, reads DAGVTQSPTHLIKTRGQQVTLRCSPKSGHDTVSWYQQALGQGPQFIFQYYEEEERQRGNFPDRFSGHQFPNYSSELNVNALLLGDSALYLCASSLDRQGSRNEQFFGPGTRLTVL.

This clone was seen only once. The DNA for the CDR3 is TGTGCCAGCAGCCAAGATCTTAGGGGGTGGAAGCAGTACTTC. This translates into CASSQDLRGWKQYF. The chain combines TRBV14 with TRBJ2-7; tentative D call: TRBD1 (6 bases). The CDR3 totals 14 residues. The germline V and J ends were trimmed by 0 bases and 8 bases, with 14 bases remaining between them. The germline CDR1 and CDR2 sequences are SGHDN and FVKESK.

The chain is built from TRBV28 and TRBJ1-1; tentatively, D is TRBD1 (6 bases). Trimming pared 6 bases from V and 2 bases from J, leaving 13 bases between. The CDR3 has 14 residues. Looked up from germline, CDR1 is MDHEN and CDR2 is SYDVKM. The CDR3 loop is CASRKPGQNTEAFF. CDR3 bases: TGTGCCAGCAGGAAGCCGGGACAAAACACTGAAGCTTTCTTT.

CDR3 nucleotide sequence: TGTGCCAGTAGTGTCAGGACCAGCTCCTACGAGCAGTACTTC. Its protein product is CASSVRTSSYEQYF. The rearrangement links TRBV19 to TRBJ2-7; the D is unclear. Germline-derived CDR1 and CDR2 are LNHDA and SQIVND (reference sequence). V was trimmed by 5 bases and J by 0 bases, leaving 11 bases between them. CDR3 length: 14 amino acids.

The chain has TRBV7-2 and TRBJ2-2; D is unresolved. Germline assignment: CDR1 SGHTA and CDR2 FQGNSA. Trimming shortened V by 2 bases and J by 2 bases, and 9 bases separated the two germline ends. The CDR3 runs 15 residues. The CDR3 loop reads CASSLLGRNTGELFF. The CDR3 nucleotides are TGTGCCAGCAGCTTATTAGGGCGAAACACCGGGGAGCTGTTTTTT.

CDR3: CASSLAGGYEQYF. In DNA, the CDR3 is TGTGCCAGCTCACTAGCGGGAGGGTACGAGCAGTACTTC. V usage is TRBV6-5 and J usage is TRBJ2-7; 13 nucleotides align to TRBD2. Germline values: CDR1 MNHEY, CDR2 SVGAGI. The CDR3 is 13 amino acids. Trimming removed 8 bases from V and 4 bases from J; junction bases left unmatched: 2.

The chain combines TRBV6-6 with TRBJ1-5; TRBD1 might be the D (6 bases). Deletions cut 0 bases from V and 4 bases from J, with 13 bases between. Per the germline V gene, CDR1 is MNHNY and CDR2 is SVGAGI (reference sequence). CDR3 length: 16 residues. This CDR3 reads CASSYSSQGTNQPQHF. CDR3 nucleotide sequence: TGTGCCAGCAGTTACTCGTCCCAGGGGACTAATCAGCCCCAGCATTTT.

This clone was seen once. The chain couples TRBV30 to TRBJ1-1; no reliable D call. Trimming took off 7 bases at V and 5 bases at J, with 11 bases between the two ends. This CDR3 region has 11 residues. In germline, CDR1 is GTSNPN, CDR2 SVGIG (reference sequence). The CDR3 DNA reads TGTGCCTACCTGCAGACAACTGAAGCTTTCTTT. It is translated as CAYLQTTEAFF.

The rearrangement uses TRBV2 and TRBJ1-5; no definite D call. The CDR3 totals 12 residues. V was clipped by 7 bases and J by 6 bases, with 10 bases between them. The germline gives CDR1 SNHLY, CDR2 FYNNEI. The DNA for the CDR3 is TGTGCCAGCAATACGGACGGTCAGCCCCAGCATTTT. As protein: CASNTDGQPQHF.

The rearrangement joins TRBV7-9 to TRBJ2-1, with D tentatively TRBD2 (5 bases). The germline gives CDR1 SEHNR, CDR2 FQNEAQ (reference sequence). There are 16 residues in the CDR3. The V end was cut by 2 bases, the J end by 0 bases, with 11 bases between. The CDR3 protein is CASSLIFSDSYNEQFF. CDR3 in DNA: TGTGCCAGCAGCTTAATATTTAGCGACTCCTACAATGAGCAGTTCTTC.